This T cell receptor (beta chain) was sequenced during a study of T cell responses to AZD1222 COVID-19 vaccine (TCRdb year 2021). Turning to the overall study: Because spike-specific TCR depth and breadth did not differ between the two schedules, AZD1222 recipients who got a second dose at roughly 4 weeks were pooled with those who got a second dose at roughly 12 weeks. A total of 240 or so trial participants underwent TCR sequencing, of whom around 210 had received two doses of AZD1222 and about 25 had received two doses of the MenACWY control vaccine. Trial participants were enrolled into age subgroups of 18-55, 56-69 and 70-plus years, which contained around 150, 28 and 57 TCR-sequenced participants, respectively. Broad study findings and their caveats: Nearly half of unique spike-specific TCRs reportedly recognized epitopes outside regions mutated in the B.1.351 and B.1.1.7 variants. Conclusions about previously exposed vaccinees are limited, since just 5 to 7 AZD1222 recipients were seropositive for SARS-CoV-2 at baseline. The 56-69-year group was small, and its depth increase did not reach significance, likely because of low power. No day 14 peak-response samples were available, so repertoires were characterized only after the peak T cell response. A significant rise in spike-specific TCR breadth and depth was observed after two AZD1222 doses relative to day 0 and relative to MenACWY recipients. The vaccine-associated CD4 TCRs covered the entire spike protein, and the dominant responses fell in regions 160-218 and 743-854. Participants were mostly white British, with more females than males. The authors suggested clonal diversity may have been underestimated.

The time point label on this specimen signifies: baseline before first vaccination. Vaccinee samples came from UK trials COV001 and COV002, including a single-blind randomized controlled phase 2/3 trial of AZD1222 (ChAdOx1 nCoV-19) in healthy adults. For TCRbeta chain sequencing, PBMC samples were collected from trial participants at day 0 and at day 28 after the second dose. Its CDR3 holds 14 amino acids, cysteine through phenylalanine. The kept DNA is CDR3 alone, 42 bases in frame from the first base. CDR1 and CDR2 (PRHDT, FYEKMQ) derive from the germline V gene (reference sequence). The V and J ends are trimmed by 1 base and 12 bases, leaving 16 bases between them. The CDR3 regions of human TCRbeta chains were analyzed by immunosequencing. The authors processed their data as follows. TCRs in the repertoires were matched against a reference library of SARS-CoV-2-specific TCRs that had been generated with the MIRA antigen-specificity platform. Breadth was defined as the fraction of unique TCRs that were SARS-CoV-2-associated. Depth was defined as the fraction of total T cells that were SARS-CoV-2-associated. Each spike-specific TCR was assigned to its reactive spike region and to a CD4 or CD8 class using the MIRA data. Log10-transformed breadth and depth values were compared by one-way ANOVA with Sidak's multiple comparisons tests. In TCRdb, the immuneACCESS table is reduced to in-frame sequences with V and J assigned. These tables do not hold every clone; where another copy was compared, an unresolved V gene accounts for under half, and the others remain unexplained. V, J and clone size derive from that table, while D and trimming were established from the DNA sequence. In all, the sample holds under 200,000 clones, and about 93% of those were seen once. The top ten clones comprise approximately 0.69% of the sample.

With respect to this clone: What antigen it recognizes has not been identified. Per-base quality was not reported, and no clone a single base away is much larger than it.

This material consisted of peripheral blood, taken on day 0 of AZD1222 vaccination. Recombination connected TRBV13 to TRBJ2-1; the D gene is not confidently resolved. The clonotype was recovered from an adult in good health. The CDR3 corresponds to CASSLVPGSPSQFF. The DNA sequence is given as TGTGCCAGCAGCTTAGTCCCGGGTTCCCCATCGCAGTTCTTC.